Listed here are 32 T cell receptor beta chains from one sample, sequenced in a study of shared clonotypes between healthy human individuals (dated by TCRdb to the early 2020s). Library construction relied on the immunoSEQ multiplex PCR assay. Entries here come from immuneACCESS through TCRdb and include only in-frame sequences with V and J called. Some clones fail to appear in such tables; in the studies checked, an unresolved V gene covers under half of the shortfall, and the cause of the remainder is unknown. This sample has roughly 530,000 clones in its table, and 90% to 97% of those were observed once. The ten largest clones capture 0.05% to 0.07% of the sample. The sequenced sample consisted of naive CD4+ T cells sorted from blood. Explained via the paper, the cell subset or site label denotes: CD45RA+ positively selected. These receptors originate from a woman in her twenties or thirties in good health.

V and J are TRBV18 and TRBJ2-1, with 11 positions matching TRBD2. The CDR3 totals 14 residues. CDR1 and CDR2 (germline): KGHSH, LQKENI. V gave up 3 bases and J gave up 9 bases; unmatched junction bases: 4. The CDR3 DNA sequence: TGTGCCAGCTCACCTACTAGCGGGAGATCTGAGCAGTTCTTC. It codes for CASSPTSGRSEQFF.

The chain's CDR3 is CASSIKDRGNTGELFF. As DNA, the CDR3 is TGCGCCAGCAGTATAAAGGACAGGGGCAACACCGGGGAGCTGTTTTTT. The J gene is TRBJ2-2, the V gene TRBV5-1, with 9 nucleotides matching TRBD1. CDR3 size: 16 residues. Unmatched junction bases numbered 7, after V lost 5 bases and J lost 2 bases. The germline CDR1 and CDR2 sequences are SGHRS and YFSETQ.

This clone has just one count. This chain joins TRBV11-2 and TRBJ2-7; D is undetermined. Trimming stripped 5 bases from V and 2 bases from J, with 13 bases between. This CDR3 comprises 14 residues. Germline V lookup: CDR1 SGHAT, CDR2 FQNNGV. CDR3: CASSPGPAPYEQYF. The DNA of the CDR3 is TGTGCCAGCAGCCCCGGACCGGCCCCCTACGAGCAGTACTTC.

V is TRBV7-6 and J is TRBJ2-1; 7 bases match TRBD2. The CDR3 runs 16 residues. The germline V gene has CDR1 SGHVS and CDR2 FNYEAQ. With 0 bases clipped from V and 4 bases from J, the junction kept 6 bases outside the gene matches. CDR3 in DNA: TGTGCCAGCAGCTTAGCCATGGGTAGCGGGTACAATGAGCAGTTCTTC. It specifies CASSLAMGSGYNEQFF.

This clone appeared once. The chain has TRBV2 and TRBJ1-4, with 10 bases matching TRBD1. With 1 base clipped from V and 5 bases from J, the junction kept 1 base outside the gene matches. Germline loops: CDR1 SNHLY, CDR2 FYNNEI. This CDR3 contains 15 residues. The CDR3 DNA is TGTGCCAGCAGTGAAGGACAGGGGGCCAATGAAAAACTGTTTTTT. It encodes CASSEGQGANEKLFF.

V usage is TRBV4-1 and J usage is TRBJ2-7; 7 bases align to TRBD2. This CDR3 region has 20 residues. The germline V gene encodes CDR1 MGHRA and CDR2 YSYEKL. With V trimmed by 1 base and J by 5 bases, 23 bases remained unmatched. CDR3 nucleotide sequence: TGCGCCAGCAGCCAAGGACGGATACCCCCGGGCGGGAGTGGTGTGGACGAGCAGTACTTC. As protein: CASSQGRIPPGGSGVDEQYF.

CDR3 nucleotide sequence: TGCGCCAGCAGTGATCCCACTAGCGGGAGGGCCGAGCAGTACTTC. It yields the protein CASSDPTSGRAEQYF. This sequence joins TRBV10-1 and TRBJ2-7; TRBD2 aligns across 13 bases. CDR1 is WNHNN and CDR2 is SYGVQD in the germline V gene (reference sequence). J gave up 6 bases and V 3 bases, and 5 bases lay outside the gene matches. This CDR3 has 15 residues.

V gene TRBV5-1 combines with J gene TRBJ1-1, with D hard to call. This CDR3 is built from 18 residues. Trimming took off 0 bases at V and 2 bases at J, with 20 bases between the two ends. From germline, CDR1 is SGHRS and CDR2 YFSETQ. CDR3 nucleotides: TGCGCCAGCAGCTTGGCGCAGGTCACACGATGGGGAAACACTGAAGCTTTCTTT. Its protein is CASSLAQVTRWGNTEAFF.

The CDR3 loop is CAWTVNLYEQYF. CDR3 sequence (DNA): TGTGCCTGGACCGTCAACCTCTACGAGCAGTACTTC. The genes are TRBV30 and TRBJ2-7, with D hard to call. The CDR3 is made up of 12 amino acids. V lost 4 bases and J 3 bases, leaving 10 bases between the germline ends. Germline V CDR1 and CDR2: GTSNPN, SVGIG (reference sequence).

This chain joins TRBV19 and TRBJ1-4; D is unresolved. CDR3 length: 14 residues. Germline V CDR1 and CDR2: LNHDA, SQIVND (reference sequence). Trimming stripped 5 bases from V and 8 bases from J, with 15 bases between. Here the CDR3 reads CASSPDSTLEKLFF. Written as DNA, the CDR3 is TGTGCCAGTAGTCCCGATTCTACACTGGAAAAACTGTTTTTT.

J is TRBJ1-5 and V is TRBV5-1; TRBD1 is a possible D gene (6 bases). Germline-derived CDR1 and CDR2 are SGHRS and YFSETQ. This CDR3 comprises 15 residues. Trimming took 4 bases from V and 1 from J, leaving 12 bases between them. The CDR3 spells CASSPRGGSNQPQHF. DNA of the CDR3: TGCGCCAGCAGCCCCAGGGGTGGAAGCAATCAGCCCCAGCATTTT.

The rearrangement links TRBV27 to TRBJ2-1; the match to TRBD2 covers 13 bases. This CDR3 contains 15 residues. CDR1 is MNHEY and CDR2 is SMNVEV in the germline V gene (reference sequence). The ends lost 8 bases at V and 8 bases at J; junction bases unmatched: 9. DNA for the CDR3: TGTGCCAGCCCGCTCGGGACTAGCGGGAAAGATGAGCAGTTCTTC. Protein: CASPLGTSGKDEQFF.

This sequence joins TRBV5-1 and TRBJ2-3; D is perhaps TRBD2 (6 bases). The germline V and J ends were trimmed by 4 bases and 4 bases, with 19 bases remaining between them. The CDR3 runs 16 residues. Germline V gives CDR1 SGHRS, CDR2 YFSETQ. CDR3 protein: CASSRGLVKRPDTQYF. The CDR3 nucleotides read TGCGCCAGCAGCCGGGGACTGGTTAAGAGGCCAGATACGCAGTATTTT.

The chain carries TRBV15 and TRBJ2-7, with TRBD2 matching 9 bases. The CDR3 sequence is 16 residues long. V was clipped by 0 bases and J by 4 bases; unmatched bases: 7. The V gene's germline CDR1 is LNHNV and CDR2 YYDKDF (reference sequence). The CDR3 region has the DNA TGTGCCACCAGCAGAGAACGGCGGGAGGGAAAATACGAGCAGTACTTC. This encodes CATSRERREGKYEQYF. The full variable domain, in which reference TRBV15 and TRBJ2-7 provide the parts outside the CDR3, is DAMVIQNPRYQVTQFGKPVTLSCSQTLNHNVMYWYQQKSSQAPKLLFHYYDKDFNNEADTPDNFQSRRPNTSFCFLDIRSPGLGDTAMYLCATSRERREGKYEQYFGPGTRLTVT.

The chain is built from TRBV7-2 and TRBJ2-1; 9 nucleotides align to TRBD2. Losses at the gene ends were 0 bases for V and 6 bases for J; bases not matched to a gene: 9. The CDR3 covers 17 residues. From germline, CDR1 is SGHTA and CDR2 FQGNSA. The CDR3 here is CASSLARREGGGNEQFF. The DNA of the CDR3 is TGTGCCAGCAGCTTAGCGAGGCGGGAGGGCGGGGGCAATGAGCAGTTCTTC.

This chain joins TRBV29-1 and TRBJ2-7; D might be TRBD1 (5 bases). The CDR3 spans 11 residues. From germline, CDR1 is SQVTM and CDR2 ANQGSEA. V dropped 7 bases and J dropped 1 base, with 8 bases sitting between them. CDR3 in DNA: TGCAGCGGGGGCCGATCCTACGAGCAGTACTTC. Its protein is CSGGRSYEQYF.

V usage is TRBV20-1 and J usage is TRBJ2-5; a possible D gene is TRBD2 (5 bases). The V gene's germline CDR1 is DFQATT and CDR2 SNEGSKA (reference sequence). The CDR3 length is 11 residues. Trimming pared 6 bases from V and 5 bases from J, leaving 10 bases between. The CDR3 sequence: CSATPGETQYF. As DNA, the CDR3 is TGCAGTGCCACCCCGGGGGAGACCCAGTACTTC.

The chain employs TRBV18 and TRBJ2-5, with D possibly being TRBD2 (6 bases). V was trimmed by 3 bases and J by 4 bases, leaving 18 bases between them. This CDR3 has 16 residues. The germline CDR1 and CDR2 sequences are KGHSH and LQKENI. The CDR3 DNA sequence: TGTGCCAGCTCACCCGGACGGGAGTCTCAGAGAGAGACCCAGTACTTC. Translating gives CASSPGRESQRETQYF. Complete variable domain (other parts from reference TRBV18 and TRBJ2-5): NAGVMQNPRHLVRRRGQEARLRCSPMKGHSHVYWYRQLPEEGLKFMVYLQKENIIDESGMPKERFSAEFPKEGPSILRIQQVVRGDSAAYFCASSPGRESQRETQYFGPGTRLLVL.

J is TRBJ2-5 and V is TRBV6-5; tentatively, D is TRBD1 or TRBD2 (6 bases each). CDR3 size: 13 residues. Germline V gene lookup returns CDR1 MNHEY and CDR2 SVGAGI. V lost 5 bases to trimming and J lost 4 bases, with 11 bases between them. CDR3 sequence: CASSKGGGETQYF. CDR3 nucleotide sequence: TGTGCCAGCAGTAAAGGAGGGGGAGAGACCCAGTACTTC.

The chain is built from TRBV19 and TRBJ1-2; weak D call: TRBD1 (6 bases). The CDR3 contains 12 residues. CDR1 LNHDA and CDR2 SQIVND come from the germline V gene (reference sequence). Trimming shortened V by 6 bases and J by 4 bases, and 9 bases separated the two germline ends. The CDR3 loop is CASSGQFYGYTF. The CDR3 DNA follows: TGTGCCAGTAGCGGACAGTTCTATGGCTACACCTTC.

A single count supports this clone. The gene calls are TRBV11-1 and TRBJ2-1; 12 nucleotides align to TRBD1. V lost 0 bases, J lost 0 bases, and 6 bases stayed unmatched. Germline lookup yields CDR1 SGHAT and CDR2 FQDESV (reference sequence). The CDR3 extends over 19 amino acids. This CDR3 is CASSLAGTGGPGSYNEQFF. In DNA, the CDR3 is TGTGCCAGCAGCTTAGCGGGGACAGGGGGCCCGGGCTCCTACAATGAGCAGTTCTTC.

This clone appeared a single time. The rearrangement joins TRBV5-4 to TRBJ2-7; the D gene is possibly TRBD2 (6 bases). Deletions cut 5 bases from V and 2 bases from J, with 17 bases between. CDR1 SGHNT and CDR2 YYREEE come from the germline V gene (reference sequence). This CDR3 has 15 residues. CDR3 sequence (DNA): TGTGCCAGCAGGCGGGACTTGAGGAACACCTACGAGCAGTACTTC. It encodes CASRRDLRNTYEQYF.

The gene calls are TRBV2 and TRBJ2-1; D uncertain. CDR3 length equals 17 residues. Germline values: CDR1 SNHLY, CDR2 FYNNEI. Trimming removed 3 bases at V and 0 bases at J, with 15 bases between. The DNA of the CDR3 is TGTGCCAGCAGTGAGTCGATACTTGGTGGCTCCTACAATGAGCAGTTCTTC. Translated: CASSESILGGSYNEQFF.

This clone was detected once. The CDR3 nucleotides read TGTGCCACCACAGGGTCCGCCTATGGCTACACCTTC. It yields the protein CATTGSAYGYTF. V gene TRBV6-5 combines with J gene TRBJ1-2, with D perhaps matching TRBD1 (6 bases). V gave up 10 bases and J gave up 4 bases, with 13 bases separating them. This CDR3 has 12 residues. CDR1 is MNHEY and CDR2 is SVGAGI in the germline V gene.

CDR3 in DNA: TGCAGTGCTACTAGAATCACTGAGCAGTTCTTC. Translation gives CSATRITEQFF. The chain combines TRBV20-1 with TRBJ2-1; D gene uncertain. Between the trimmed V and J ends, which lost 4 bases and 9 bases, there was a span of 10 bases. The CDR3 spans 11 residues. Germline assignment: CDR1 DFQATT and CDR2 SNEGSKA (reference sequence).

This clone appeared a single time. The genes are TRBV19 and TRBJ2-1, with TRBD2 matching 10 bases. From germline, CDR1 is LNHDA and CDR2 SQIVND (reference sequence). Losses at the gene ends were 1 base for V and 4 bases for J; bases not matched to a gene: 7. The CDR3 is 17 residues long. The CDR3 reads CASSIVSTSGNYNEQFF. CDR3 nucleotides: TGTGCCAGTAGTATAGTTAGCACTAGCGGGAATTACAATGAGCAGTTCTTC. The variable domain in full, completed from reference TRBV19 and TRBJ2-1, reads DGGITQSPKYLFRKEGQNVTLSCEQNLNHDAMYWYRQDPGQGLRLIYYSQIVNDFQKGDIAEGYSVSREKKESFPLTVTSAQKNPTAFYLCASSIVSTSGNYNEQFFGPGTRLTVL.

The rearrangement uses TRBV27 and TRBJ2-1; 8 positions agree with TRBD2. Germline values: CDR1 MNHEY, CDR2 SMNVEV (reference sequence). The CDR3 sequence is 15 residues long. J lost 6 bases, V lost 8 bases, and 12 bases had no gene match. The CDR3: CASGKGTSGSNEQFF. DNA for the CDR3: TGTGCCAGCGGTAAGGGAACTAGCGGAAGCAATGAGCAGTTCTTC.

This clone was picked up one time. The rearrangement links TRBV7-8 to TRBJ1-4; a weak D match, TRBD1 (6 bases). Per the germline V gene, CDR1 is SGHVS and CDR2 is FQNEAQ. The CDR3 length is 13 residues. The V end was cut by 11 bases, the J end by 7 bases, with 17 bases between. CDR3 loop: CASSGGISEKLFF. The CDR3 bases are TGTGCCTCATCGGGGGGCATCTCTGAAAAACTGTTTTTT.

The gene calls are TRBV7-2 and TRBJ2-3; D unresolved. Between the trimmed V and J ends, which lost 2 bases and 5 bases, there was a span of 14 bases. There are 15 residues in the CDR3. Germline CDR1 and CDR2: SGHTA and FQGNSA. The CDR3 loop is CASSLTPNTRDTQYF. The CDR3 DNA follows: TGTGCCAGCAGCTTAACCCCTAACACAAGAGATACGCAGTATTTT.

This sequence joins TRBV6-6 and TRBJ2-5, with 7 bases identical to TRBD1. The CDR3 runs to 15 residues. With 6 bases clipped from V and 1 base from J, the junction kept 8 bases outside the gene matches. Germline values: CDR1 MNHNY, CDR2 SVGAGI (reference sequence). Here the CDR3 reads CASRRQRDSQETQYF. The DNA of the CDR3 is TGTGCCAGCAGGCGGCAGAGGGACAGCCAAGAGACCCAGTACTTC.

The chain couples TRBV25-1 to TRBJ2-5, with no clear D. Gene TRBJ2-7 matches the end of the DNA better, so the J call may be wrong. CDR3 length equals 11 residues. The germline gives CDR1 MGHDK, CDR2 SYGVNS. The CDR3 region is CASRMNYEQYF. CDR3 DNA: TGTGCCAGCAGAATGAACTACGAGCAGTACTTC.

The rearrangement joins TRBV7-9 to TRBJ1-6; D not certain. Germline V lookup: CDR1 SEHNR, CDR2 FQNEAQ (reference sequence). The CDR3 spans 14 residues. Trimming took off 5 bases at V and 7 bases at J, with 12 bases between the two ends. The CDR3: CASSLPEANSPLHF. The CDR3 coding sequence is TGTGCCAGCAGCCTCCCAGAAGCCAATTCACCCCTCCACTTT.